The clone carrying this T cell receptor (beta chain) was seen repeatedly, ten times or more. The sample belongs to a study of metastatic and nonmetastatic thyroid tumors. Via MiXCR, TCRdb re-called the PCR reads. Of approximately 37,000 clones in the sample, 20% to 25% were seen once. No treatment had been given to any patient before thyroid surgery. The V end lost 0 bases, the J end lost 7 bases, and 18 bases lay between the germline ends. Germline assignment: CDR1 MNHEY and CDR2 SVGAGI. The CDR3 covers 17 residues. The chain uses TRBV6-5 and TRBJ2-2; either TRBD1 or TRBD2 may fit D (5 bases each). This TCR derives from a male donor with papillary thyroid cancer or a benign thyroid nodule (not recorded which). Some clones in this sample may be carry-over from other donors' samples. Source material: tumor tissue. CDR3 sequence (DNA): TGTGCCAGCAGTTACTCCCGGGGCCTACGAATGGGCGGGGAGCTGTTTTTT. Translated: CASSYSRGLRMGGELFF.